Listed below are T cell receptor beta chains from one sample, sequenced in a study of graft-versus-host responses after intestinal transplantation. Their recognized antigens are unknown. TCRdb keeps only in-frame clones here, not all; method: immunoSEQ multiplex PCR. The data show about 51,000 clones, with 80% to 90% seen just once and 0.55% to 0.65% held by the top ten. Sequencing was performed on unstimulated CD4+ T cells sorted from spleen or lymph node cells, taken before transplant. The receptor source for this set is a human donor who was the organ donor for an intestinal transplant. Each CDR3 is given with its conserved first and last residue. A clone size is listed for some rows: how often the clone was seen (once, few, many), or a class if it is expanded.

clone_size j_call v_call cdr3_aa
once TRBJ1-1 TRBV5-1 CASSGGTGVQDTEAFF
. TRBJ2-3 TRBV7-6 CASSPRTSGSHTDTQYF
. TRBJ2-3 TRBV7-2 CASSSSCTDTQYF
. TRBJ2-1 TRBV6-5 CASSYQVAGVYNEQFF
. TRBJ2-7 TRBV4-3 CASSQVPGYEQYF
. TRBJ2-4 TRBV7-2 CASSVGSGDIQYF
. TRBJ2-7 TRBV4-3 CASSQVRGTEQYF
. TRBJ2-1 TRBV7-2 CASSLGLAGVNKFF
. TRBJ2-7 TRBV5-6 CASSLAQAYEQYF
. TRBJ2-1 TRBV5-8 CASSPRLAGAGEQFF
. TRBJ2-5 TRBV6-5 CASSYSLAEKETQYF
. TRBJ1-2 TRBV5-4 CASSLDGYGYTF
. TRBJ2-7 TRBV11-2 CASSLDRVAYEQYF
. TRBJ1-1 TRBV29-1 CSVAGQWNTEAFF
few TRBJ1-5 TRBV30 CACRYGGNQPQHF
. TRBJ1-5 TRBV19 CASTEGKQLARGTSQPQHF
. TRBJ1-2 TRBV6-1 CASTDTNYGYTF
. TRBJ1-1 TRBV19 CASSDQGINTEAFF
. TRBJ2-1 TRBV6-1 CASSEARSSGTRPRSYNEQFF
. TRBJ2-3 TRBV7-3 CASSLLTGRTDTQYF